The 17 T cell receptor beta chains presented below share a single source sample, sequenced in a study of T-cell reconstitution after alpha-beta-depleted transplantation in children. TCRbeta library construction was performed incorporating unique molecular identifiers. One entry per CDR3 protein, called by TCRdb with MiXCR from the PCR reads. The sample includes more than 550,000 distinct CDR3 sequences, more than 9% of them seen just once. The material sequenced was PBMCs from the stem cell graft donor, taken from the stem cell graft. The receptors derive from a human donor who donated a stem cell graft to a child with acute myeloid leukemia.

This clonotype was observed many times. For the CDR3, the DNA is TGCAGCGTTGACAAGAGCTCCTACAATGAGCAGTTCTTC. This codes for CSVDKSSYNEQFF. The chain employs TRBV29-1 and TRBJ2-1; no clear D gene. Germline V gives CDR1 SQVTM, CDR2 ANQGSEA. Trimming pared 3 bases from V and 0 bases from J, leaving 6 bases between. This CDR3 region has 13 residues.

The sample holds many counts of this clonotype. This chain uses TRBV7-9 with TRBJ1-1; D gene uncertain. Germline V gene data show CDR1 as SEHNR and CDR2 as FQNEAQ (reference sequence). The CDR3 has 12 residues. V was cut by 2 bases and J by 7 bases, with 8 bases left in between. CDR3 loop: CASSLLEDEAFF. The CDR3 nucleotides are TGTGCCAGCAGCTTATTAGAGGATGAAGCTTTCTTT.

The gene calls are TRBV20-1 and TRBJ2-7, with 14 nucleotides matching TRBD2. The CDR3 contains 16 residues. CDR1 DFQATT and CDR2 SNEGSKA come from the germline V gene (reference sequence). The V segment lost 6 bases and the J segment 5 bases; nucleotides outside the gene matches: 12. Here the CDR3 reads CSALTGTSGGADEQYF. The CDR3 nucleotides read TGCAGTGCCTTAACCGGGACTAGCGGGGGCGCGGACGAGCAGTACTTC.

V and J are TRBV7-2 and TRBJ2-1; TRBD2 matches at 10 bases. This CDR3 has 14 amino acids. V lost 7 bases to trimming and J lost 5 bases; unmatched junction nucleotides: 5. Germline assignment: CDR1 SGHTA and CDR2 FQGNSA. The CDR3 region is CASNQLAGHNEQFF. CDR3 sequence (DNA): TGTGCCAGCAACCAACTAGCGGGACACAATGAGCAGTTCTTC.

In this sample, this clonotype turned up a few times. The chain uses TRBV3-1 and TRBJ2-1; 8 bases are a match to TRBD2. V was pared by 8 bases and J by 2 bases, with 11 bases of the junction left unmatched. There are 16 residues in the CDR3. Germline-derived CDR1 and CDR2 are LGHDT and YNNKEL (reference sequence). The CDR3 region is CASGSGKLIAYNEQFF. The CDR3 DNA reads as TGTGCCAGCGGTAGCGGGAAATTGATAGCCTACAATGAGCAGTTCTTC.

The V and J genes are TRBV25-1 and TRBJ2-1; no reliable D call. Germline V CDR1 and CDR2: MGHDK, SYGVNS. This CDR3 has 16 residues. The V end was cut by 3 bases, the J end by 0 bases, with 12 bases between. CDR3 in amino acids: CASSDTLASSYNEQFF. DNA for the CDR3: TGTGCCAGCAGTGATACGTTGGCAAGCTCCTACAATGAGCAGTTCTTC.

The V and J genes are TRBV5-4 and TRBJ2-6; TRBD1 aligns across 8 bases. Germline-derived CDR1 and CDR2 are SGHNT and YYREEE (reference sequence). The CDR3 extends over 19 amino acids. J lost 0 bases, V lost 1 base, and 9 bases had no gene match. The CDR3 nucleotides read TGTGCCAGCAGCTTGACAGGGGGAAAAACCGTCTCTGGGGCCAACGTCCTGACTTTC. It codes for CASSLTGGKTVSGANVLTF.

In its sample, this clonotype was seen a few times. V is TRBV20-1 and J is TRBJ2-7; 8 bases agree with TRBD1. Unmatched junction bases numbered 10, after V lost 3 bases and J lost 3 bases. Germline CDR1 DFQATT, CDR2 SNEGSKA (reference sequence). The length of the CDR3 is 15 residues. This CDR3 reads CSASREDRDLYEQYF. CDR3 DNA: TGCAGTGCTAGTAGGGAGGACAGGGATCTCTACGAGCAGTACTTC.

The V call is TRBV20-1, the J call TRBJ1-5; the D is unclear. The CDR3 consists of 13 residues. From germline, CDR1 is DFQATT and CDR2 SNEGSKA (reference sequence). V lost 6 bases to trimming and J lost 6 bases, with 15 bases between them. The CDR3 protein is CSAVDGGSQPQHF. CDR3 DNA sequence: TGCAGTGCCGTGGACGGTGGAAGTCAGCCCCAGCATTTT.

This clonotype was seen ten or more times. The chain recombines TRBV10-2 with TRBJ2-1; no reliable D call. This CDR3 is 11 amino acids long. V shed 4 bases and J shed 6 bases, with 4 bases lying between them. Per the germline V gene, CDR1 is WSHSY and CDR2 is SAAADI. In DNA, the CDR3 is TGCGCCAGCAGTGGCTTCAATGAGCAGTTCTTC. Translating gives CASSGFNEQFF.

The chain is built from TRBV12-3 or TRBV12-4 and TRBJ2-7; TRBD1 agrees at 7 bases. The V and J ends lost 6 bases and 2 bases, in that order; junction bases with no gene match: 10. This CDR3 comprises 15 residues. This CDR3 is CASSPAGTVAYEQYF. The CDR3 DNA is TGTGCCAGCAGCCCAGCCGGGACAGTAGCCTACGAGCAGTACTTC.

This clonotype was detected a few times. V usage is TRBV3-1 and J usage is TRBJ2-7, with TRBD2 identical over 9 bases. The CDR3 sequence is 18 residues long. Germline CDR1 reads LGHDT; CDR2 reads YNNKEL (reference sequence). Trimming took 0 bases from V and 3 from J; bases not matched to a gene: 12. CDR3 in amino acids: CASSQDGAGGAGYYEQYF. The CDR3 DNA is TGTGCCAGCAGCCAAGATGGAGCGGGAGGCGCGGGGTACTACGAGCAGTACTTC.

The J gene is TRBJ1-2, the V gene TRBV7-3; D might be TRBD1 (6 bases). The CDR3 loop spans 15 amino acids. Between the trimmed V and J ends, which lost 0 bases and 3 bases, there was a span of 11 bases. The germline CDR1 and CDR2 sequences are SGHTA and FQGTGA. The CDR3 nucleotides are TGTGCCAGCAGCTTAACTCAGGGGACTTACTATGGCTACACCTTC. This sequence encodes CASSLTQGTYYGYTF.

The chain joins TRBV5-6 to TRBJ1-5, with D possibly being TRBD1 (6 bases). In germline, CDR1 is SGHDT, CDR2 YYEEEE. With 4 bases removed from V and 2 bases from J, the gap between germline ends came to 16 bases. The CDR3 is 16 amino acids. The CDR3 DNA is TGTGCCAGCAGCAATGGGAGGGCAGGGGGCAATCAGCCCCAGCATTTT. This translates into CASSNGRAGGNQPQHF. Based on the CDR3 plus reference TRBV5-6 and TRBJ1-5, the full variable domain is DAGVTQSPTHLIKTRGQQVTLRCSPKSGHDTVSWYQQALGQGPQFIFQYYEEEERQRGNFPDRFSGHQFPNYSSELNVNALLLGDSALYLCASSNGRAGGNQPQHFGDGTRLSIL.

This clonotype was seen more than once but under ten times. The chain carries TRBV4-3 and TRBJ1-1; possible D gene TRBD1, 6 bases. Germline lookup yields CDR1 LGHNA and CDR2 YSLEER. Deletions cut 0 bases from V and 2 bases from J, with 16 bases between. The CDR3 is 17 amino acids. The CDR3 DNA is TGCGCCAGCAGCCAAGATCGGGCGACGGGGGCAAACACTGAAGCTTTCTTT. Translated, it gives CASSQDRATGANTEAFF.

This clonotype has only a few counts. The V call is TRBV12-5, the J call TRBJ2-1; TRBD2 matches 10 bases. Looked up from germline, CDR1 is LGHNT and CDR2 is FRNRAP. Germline trimming cut 2 bases from V and 9 bases from J; bases unmatched to any gene: 10. The length of the CDR3 is 16 residues. CDR3 residues: CASGLRSLAGVIEQFF. The CDR3 DNA follows: TGTGCTAGTGGTTTGAGGAGTCTAGCGGGAGTGATTGAGCAGTTCTTC. Using reference TRBV12-5 and TRBJ2-1 for the parts outside the CDR3, the full variable domain is DARVTQTPRHKVTEMGQEVTMRCQPILGHNTVFWYRQTMMQGLELLAYFRNRAPLDDSGMPKDRFSAEMPDATLATLKIQPSEPRDSAVYFCASGLRSLAGVIEQFFGPGTRLTVL.

This clonotype has a count of ten or more. V gene TRBV20-1 combines with J gene TRBJ2-5; 11 nucleotides agree with TRBD2. The CDR3 sequence is 16 residues long. V lost 0 bases, J lost 7 bases, and 10 bases stayed unmatched. Germline V CDR1 and CDR2: DFQATT, SNEGSKA (reference sequence). The CDR3 DNA sequence: TGCAGTGCTAGAGATCCTAGCGGGAGGCGTTGGTCGACCCAGTACTTC. Protein: CSARDPSGRRWSTQYF.